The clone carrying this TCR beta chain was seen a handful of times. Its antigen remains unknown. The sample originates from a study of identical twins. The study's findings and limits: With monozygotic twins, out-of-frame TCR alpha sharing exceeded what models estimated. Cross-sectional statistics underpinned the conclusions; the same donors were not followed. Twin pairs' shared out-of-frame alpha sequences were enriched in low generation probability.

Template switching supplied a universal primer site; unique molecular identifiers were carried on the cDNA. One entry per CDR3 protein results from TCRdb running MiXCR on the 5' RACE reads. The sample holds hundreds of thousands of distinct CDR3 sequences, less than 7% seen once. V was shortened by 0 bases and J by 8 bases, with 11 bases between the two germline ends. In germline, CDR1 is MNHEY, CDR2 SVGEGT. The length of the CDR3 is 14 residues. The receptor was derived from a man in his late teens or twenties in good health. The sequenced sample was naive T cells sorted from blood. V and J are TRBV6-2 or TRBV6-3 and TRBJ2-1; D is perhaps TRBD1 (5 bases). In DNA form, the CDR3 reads TGTGCCAGCAGTTACTCGCGACAGTCCCATGAGCAGTTCTTC. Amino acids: CASSYSRQSHEQFF.